Detailed here is one T cell receptor (beta chain). Which antigen it targets is not known. There are no base qualities to consult, and no much larger clone falls within one base. Thawed PBMCs were FACS-sorted into unstimulated Tregs (CD4+CD25+CD127-), CD4+ non-Tregs (CD4+CD25-), CD4 cells and CD8 cells. Healthy control blood was obtained either as purchased buffy coats or from healthy volunteers. Healthy control blood was processed to PBMCs with a Ficoll density gradient and then cryopreserved, whereas patient PBMCs were collected both before and after transplant. The record originates from a study of Tregs in tolerant kidney transplant recipients (dated by TCRdb to between 2019 and 2020). Notes on the research overall: Before combined kidney and bone marrow transplantation, this study identified donor-specific regulatory T cells using TCRbeta sequencing and then followed those same cells after transplant. Several methods of expanding Tregs specific for an allogeneic donor were compared by TCRbeta repertoire sequencing in a few healthy controls.

The full study reports these points: Expanding Tregs with activated donor B cells appeared to identify the most biologically relevant and donor-specific TCRbeta repertoire. The study was limited by small patient numbers, and the findings need validation in larger populations and under other immunosuppression protocols. Biological reproducibility was not directly assessed, although technical replication error appeared to be minimal.

Genomic DNA was extracted from sorted cells with the QIAGEN DNeasy Blood and Tissue Kit for TCRbeta CDR3 sequencing. High-throughput TCRbeta CDR3 sequencing was carried out commercially through immunoSEQ, with PCR amplification with bias correction and internal controls included. In the paper's pipeline: Unique productive TCRbeta sequences were defined by CDR3 nucleotide sequence where primers matched, otherwise by CDR3 amino acid sequence with Vbeta and Jbeta genes. To correct for sorting error, sequences found in more than one sorted population at a frequency ratio of 2:1 or less were discarded, and the remaining shared sequences were assigned to the population with the higher frequency. A sequence counted as donor-reactive if, in CFSE-low cells, the sequence had a frequency of at least 0.01% and was expanded at least 5-fold compared with unstimulated cells. Repertoire divergence was quantified by Jensen-Shannon divergence calculated from the top 100 TCRbeta sequences ranked by frequency. For samples with multiple sequencing runs, sorting error was corrected in each run separately before the runs were combined. Held by TCRdb, this immuneACCESS table contains in-frame sequences only and omits some clones. Under half of the omission traces to an unresolved V gene where checked; the cause of the rest is unknown. The V and J calls and clone size were taken over from that table, and D and trimming were inferred from the DNA. The sample table contains around 16,000 clones; only one count was recorded for approximately 92% of them. The top ten constitute 10% to 15% of the sample.

The CDR3 has 15 amino acids, counting the end cysteine and phenylalanine. Only the CDR3 DNA stays, 45 bases, in frame from base 1. V and J lose 2 bases and 4 bases, and a span of 12 bases separates them. CDR1 SGHVS and CDR2 FNYEAQ are derived from the germline V gene. The source material was CD8+ T cells from blood. The sequence links TRBV7-6 to TRBJ2-1, and possibly TRBD1, on 5 matching bases. This clonotype originated in a human donor in good health. The sequenced DNA is TGTGCCAGCAGCTTACTGACAGTCCCATACAATGAGCAGTTCTTC. The encoded protein is CASSLLTVPYNEQFF.